This T cell receptor (beta chain) comes out of a study of T cells in localized non-small cell lung cancer (dated by TCRdb to 2019 to 2021). For the study in its entirety: The study analyzed T cell repertoires of about 230 early-stage NSCLC patients, comparing tumors and uninvolved tumor-adjacent lungs. The cohort was made up of under 250 treatment-naive NSCLC patients whose localized lung tumors had been resected. NSCLC patients had a mean age of roughly 66 years, and 129 were male and over 85 female.

Beyond this particular receptor, the publication reports: Uninvolved tumor-adjacent lung showed the highest T cell clonality, higher than tumor, which suggests more focused antigenic responses in the adjacent lung. Since the design was exploratory, TCR variables were selected using unadjusted p-values with no false-discovery rate correction. Higher T cell density in blood was associated with longer overall survival, whereas higher clonality in adjacent lung was associated with shorter survival. Multi-region tumor sequencing was not performed, so intratumor heterogeneity could not be excluded. Of the top 100 tumor clones, a median of approximately 60 were detected in paired uninvolved adjacent lung; under 30 were also among that lung's top 100.

At diagnosis, peripheral blood, uninvolved tumor-adjacent lung and tumor were collected and stored as a combination of fresh-frozen and FFPE material. For TCR repertoire profiling, the blood samples were analyzed as peripheral blood mononuclear cells. To note about this clone: Its antigen is still unknown. Base qualities are not at hand, and no much larger clone is one base apart.

The immunoSEQ Assay was used to sequence TCR beta CDR3 regions from DNA. The original pipeline was this. To compute T cell density, TCR beta template counts were normalized to usable DNA, which was estimated by amplifying housekeeping genes. Richness was estimated with the preseqR package, extrapolating to 400,000 templates for PBMC samples and 120,000 templates for tissue samples. Clonality was defined as one minus Pielou's evenness. Differential abundance testing on productive amino-acid clonotypes, with a minimum total count of 5 and an alpha of 0.1, was used to identify tissue-enriched TCRs. The Jaccard Index and the Morisita Overlap Index were used to measure repertoire overlap between compartments. GLIPH grouped TCR beta CDR3s together with public tetramer-defined viral CDR3s, and a viral motif had to include at least three viral sequences and also show V-gene enrichment. TCRdb carries this immuneACCESS record with in-frame sequences only. Its versions omit some clonotypes, under half of them owing to an unresolved V gene in the studies checked, with the rest unexplained. V, J and clone size derive from that table, while D and trimming were established from the DNA sequence. The sample table records around 31,000 clones; roughly 94% of these occur just once. Of the sample, less than 0.8% falls within the top ten clones.

Trimming removed 5 bases from V and 4 bases from J, leaving 15 bases between the germline ends. The CDR3 runs 14 amino acids, cysteine and phenylalanine included. Solely the CDR3 DNA is kept, with 42 bases framed from the first base. Via the germline V gene, CDR1 is SGHTA and CDR2 FQGNSA. The chain is made from TRBV7-2 and TRBJ2-7; the D region possibly corresponds to TRBD2 (5 bases align). The sequence came from a woman aged 35-75 years with stage I lung adenocarcinoma. Sample: peripheral blood, taken before any cancer treatment. The CDR3 protein: CASSGWRGKYEQYF. The DNA sequence is TGTGCCAGCAGCGGCTGGAGAGGGAAGTACGAGCAGTACTTC. Joined to the reference TRBV7-2 and TRBJ2-7 proteins, this CDR3 gives the full variable domain: GAGVSQSPSNKVTEKGKDVELRCDPISGHTALYWYRQSLGQGLEFLIYFQGNSAPDKSGLPSDRFSAERTGGSVSTLTIQRTQQEDSAVYLCASSGWRGKYEQYFGPGTRLTVT.